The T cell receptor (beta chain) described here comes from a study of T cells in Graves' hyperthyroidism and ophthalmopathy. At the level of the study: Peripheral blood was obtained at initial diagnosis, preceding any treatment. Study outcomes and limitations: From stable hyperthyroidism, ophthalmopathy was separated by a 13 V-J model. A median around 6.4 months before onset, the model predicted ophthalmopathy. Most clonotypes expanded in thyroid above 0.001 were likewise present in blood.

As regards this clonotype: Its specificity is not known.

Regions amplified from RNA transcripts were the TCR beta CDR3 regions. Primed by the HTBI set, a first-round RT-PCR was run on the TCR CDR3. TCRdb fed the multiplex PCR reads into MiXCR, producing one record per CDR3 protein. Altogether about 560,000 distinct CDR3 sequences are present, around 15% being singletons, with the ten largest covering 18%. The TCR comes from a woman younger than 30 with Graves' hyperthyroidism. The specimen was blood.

Here the CDR3 DNA reads TGTGCCAGCAGCATTGCAGGGACCGGGGAGCTGTTTTTT. Translating it yields CASSIAGTGELFF. This rearrangement joins TRBV6-1 to TRBJ2-2, with D maybe TRBD1 (5 bases). The germline gives CDR1 MNHNS, CDR2 SASEGT. V lost 6 bases and J 5 bases, leaving 10 bases between the germline ends. This CDR3 comprises 13 residues.